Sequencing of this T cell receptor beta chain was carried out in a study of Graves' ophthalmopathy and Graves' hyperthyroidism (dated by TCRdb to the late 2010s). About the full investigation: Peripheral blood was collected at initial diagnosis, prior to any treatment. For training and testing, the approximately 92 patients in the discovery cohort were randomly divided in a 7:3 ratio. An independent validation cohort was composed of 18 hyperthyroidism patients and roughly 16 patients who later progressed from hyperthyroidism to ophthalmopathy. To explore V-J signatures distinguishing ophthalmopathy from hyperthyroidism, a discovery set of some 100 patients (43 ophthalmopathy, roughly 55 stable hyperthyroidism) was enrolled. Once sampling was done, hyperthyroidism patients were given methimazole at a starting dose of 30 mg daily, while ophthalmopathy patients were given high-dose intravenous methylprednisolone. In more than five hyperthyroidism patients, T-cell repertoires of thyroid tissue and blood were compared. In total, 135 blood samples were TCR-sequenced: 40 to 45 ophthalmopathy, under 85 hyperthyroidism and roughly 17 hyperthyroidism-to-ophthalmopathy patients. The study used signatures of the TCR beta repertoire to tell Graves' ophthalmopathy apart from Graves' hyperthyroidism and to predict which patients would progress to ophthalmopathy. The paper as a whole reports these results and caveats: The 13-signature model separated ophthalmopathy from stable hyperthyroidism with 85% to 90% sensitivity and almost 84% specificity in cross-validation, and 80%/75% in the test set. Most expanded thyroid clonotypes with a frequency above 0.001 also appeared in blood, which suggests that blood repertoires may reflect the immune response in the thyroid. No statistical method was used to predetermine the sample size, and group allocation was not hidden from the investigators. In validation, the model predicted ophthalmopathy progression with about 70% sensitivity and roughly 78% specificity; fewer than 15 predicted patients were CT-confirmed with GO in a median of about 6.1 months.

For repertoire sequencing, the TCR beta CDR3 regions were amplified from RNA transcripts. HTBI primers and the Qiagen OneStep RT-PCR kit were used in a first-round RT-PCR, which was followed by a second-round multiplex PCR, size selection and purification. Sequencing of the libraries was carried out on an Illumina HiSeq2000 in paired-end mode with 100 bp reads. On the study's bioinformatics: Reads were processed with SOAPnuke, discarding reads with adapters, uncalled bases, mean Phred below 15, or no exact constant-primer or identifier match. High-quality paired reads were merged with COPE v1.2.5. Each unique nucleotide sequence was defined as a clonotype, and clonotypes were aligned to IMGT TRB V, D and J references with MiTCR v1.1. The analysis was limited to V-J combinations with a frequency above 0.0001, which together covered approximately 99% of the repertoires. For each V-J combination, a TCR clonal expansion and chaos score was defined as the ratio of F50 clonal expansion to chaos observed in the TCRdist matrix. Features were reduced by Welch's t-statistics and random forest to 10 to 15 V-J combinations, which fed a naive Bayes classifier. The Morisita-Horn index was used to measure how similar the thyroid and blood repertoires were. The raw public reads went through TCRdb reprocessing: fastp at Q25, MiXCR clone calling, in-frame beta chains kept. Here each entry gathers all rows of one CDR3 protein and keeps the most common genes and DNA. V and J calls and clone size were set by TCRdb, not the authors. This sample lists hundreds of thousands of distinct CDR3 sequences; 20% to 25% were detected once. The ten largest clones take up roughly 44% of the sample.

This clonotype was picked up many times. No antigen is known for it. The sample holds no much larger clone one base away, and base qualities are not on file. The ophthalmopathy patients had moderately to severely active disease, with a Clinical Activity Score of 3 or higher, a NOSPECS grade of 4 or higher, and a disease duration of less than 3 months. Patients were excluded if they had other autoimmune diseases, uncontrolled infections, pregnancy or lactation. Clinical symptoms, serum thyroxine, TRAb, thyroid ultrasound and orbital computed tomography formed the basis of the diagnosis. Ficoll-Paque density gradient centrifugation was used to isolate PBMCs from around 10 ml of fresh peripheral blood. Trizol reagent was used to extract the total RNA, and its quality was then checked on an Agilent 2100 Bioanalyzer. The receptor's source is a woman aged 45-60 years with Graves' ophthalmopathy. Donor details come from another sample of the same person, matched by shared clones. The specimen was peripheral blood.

This receptor has the CDR3 CSARVGSDNSPLHF. The base sequence is TGCAGTGCTAGAGTTGGGAGTGATAATTCACCCCTCCACTTT. The rearranged chain carries TRBV20-1 and TRBJ1-6; no D gene is confidently identified. Counted from cysteine to phenylalanine, this CDR3 has 14 amino acids. Only the CDR3 portion is preserved as DNA: 42 bases, with reading frame beginning at the first base. The trim is 1 base for V and 5 bases for J, with a gap of 9 bases between the germline ends. In the germline V gene (reference sequence), CDR1 corresponds to DFQATT and CDR2 to SNEGSKA.